The present TCR beta chain was sequenced within a study of control samples from healthy donors and cancer patients. Clones were sequenced by immunoSEQ multiplex PCR, and TCRdb holds only the in-frame ones, with some missing. This table has about 140,000 clones, roughly 92% appearing once. This clonotype was sampled from a man aged 25 to 40 in good health. Sequencing used blood.

In nucleotides, the CDR3 is TGTGCCAGCTCACCCCCGAAGGTTAACAATGAGCAGTTCTTC. This codes for CASSPPKVNNEQFF. The J gene is TRBJ2-1, the V gene TRBV18; D remains unclear. The germline gives CDR1 KGHSH, CDR2 LQKENI. The CDR3 totals 14 residues. The V gene lost 3 bases and the J gene lost 5 bases, with 11 bases spanning the gap.